These 13 T cell receptor beta chains originate from one sample sequenced in a study of T cell responses to AZD1222 COVID-19 vaccine. The data were produced by immunoSEQ multiplex PCR, yet TCRdb's version contains in-frame clones alone and is incomplete. The table includes roughly 120,000 clones, around 86% detected once. This sample comprised peripheral blood, obtained on day 0 of AZD1222 vaccination. All receptors come from an adult in good health.

J is TRBJ2-7 and V is TRBV4-1; 7 nucleotides align to TRBD2. The germline V gene has CDR1 MGHRA and CDR2 YSYEKL. V trimming: 4 bases; J trimming: 4 bases; junction bases outside the gene matches: 13. The CDR3 runs to 16 residues. CDR3 sequence (DNA): TGCGCCAGCAGCCCGCCGGAAGCGGGACGGTGGTACGAGCAGTACTTC. Its protein product is CASSPPEAGRWYEQYF.

V usage is TRBV20-1 and J usage is TRBJ2-4; D may be TRBD1 or TRBD2 (6 bases each). V gave up 3 bases and J gave up 9 bases, with 15 bases separating them. Germline V gene data show CDR1 as DFQATT and CDR2 as SNEGSKA (reference sequence). The CDR3 is 13 amino acids. The CDR3 here is CSASGGGVGIQYF. The CDR3 DNA is TGCAGTGCTAGTGGAGGGGGTGTAGGCATTCAGTACTTC.

The chain uses TRBV2 and TRBJ1-5, with 7 bases aligning to TRBD1. The CDR3 runs 14 residues. CDR1 and CDR2 from the germline V gene are SNHLY and FYNNEI. V lost 9 bases to trimming and J lost 3 bases; unmatched junction nucleotides: 8. The CDR3 protein is CASTIQGYNQPQHF. DNA for the CDR3: TGTGCCAGTACTATACAGGGGTACAATCAGCCCCAGCATTTT.

The table lists this clone with a few counts. The chain's CDR3 is CASSRGDNQPQHF. The DNA for the CDR3 is TGTGCCAGCAGCCGAGGGGACAATCAGCCCCAGCATTTT. The chain recombines TRBV14 with TRBJ1-5; perhaps TRBD1 as D (5 bases). V gave up 4 bases and J gave up 3 bases, with 7 bases separating them. The germline CDR1 and CDR2 sequences are SGHDN and FVKESK. CDR3 length equals 13 residues.

This chain links TRBV5-6 with TRBJ2-5; TRBD1 agrees at 8 bases. Germline-derived CDR1 and CDR2 are SGHDT and YYEEEE. Losses at the gene ends were 4 bases for V and 4 bases for J; bases not matched to a gene: 21. This CDR3 has 19 amino acids. The CDR3 bases are TGTGCCAGCAGCCCTGGAGCTTCTCTCAGGGGGCGGGGTGGAGAGACCCAGTACTTC. It encodes CASSPGASLRGRGGETQYF.

The rearrangement uses TRBV7-8 and TRBJ2-7; 7 nucleotides align to TRBD2. Germline assignment: CDR1 SGHVS and CDR2 FQNEAQ. CDR3 length: 15 residues. Germline trimming cut 5 bases from V and 3 bases from J; bases unmatched to any gene: 10. The CDR3 loop reads CASSLGGTAIYEQYF. CDR3 DNA sequence: TGTGCCAGCAGCCTCGGGGGGACTGCCATCTACGAGCAGTACTTC. The full variable domain, in which reference TRBV7-8 and TRBJ2-7 provide the parts outside the CDR3, is GAGVSQSPRYKVAKRGQDVALRCDPISGHVSLFWYQQALGQGPEFLTYFQNEAQLDKSGLPSDRFFAERPEGSVSTLKIQRTQQEDSAVYLCASSLGGTAIYEQYFGPGTRLTVT.

The chain has TRBV5-4 and TRBJ1-2, with D possibly TRBD1 on 5 matching bases. V was clipped by 0 bases and J by 0 bases, with 12 bases between them. The length of the CDR3 is 16 residues. Germline values: CDR1 SGHNT, CDR2 YYREEE (reference sequence). For the CDR3, the DNA is TGTGCCAGCAGCTTGGGACAGACGCCTACTAACTATGGCTACACCTTC. Protein product: CASSLGQTPTNYGYTF. The full variable domain, completed using reference TRBV5-4 and TRBJ1-2, is ETGVTQSPTHLIKTRGQQVTLRCSSQSGHNTVSWYQQALGQGPQFIFQYYREEENGRGNFPPRFSGLQFPNYSSELNVNALELDDSALYLCASSLGQTPTNYGYTFGSGTRLTVV.

The chain has TRBV29-1 and TRBJ2-7, with D possibly TRBD1 on 5 matching bases. The V gene lost 7 bases and the J gene lost 6 bases, with 19 bases spanning the gap. The CDR3 consists of 13 residues. CDR1 is SQVTM and CDR2 is ANQGSEA in the germline V gene. DNA of the CDR3: TGCAGCGCAGACCTGAATCAGGGATCCGAGCAGTACTTC. As protein: CSADLNQGSEQYF.

This clone was detected once. The CDR3 sequence: CASSSLGATVQGYTF. The CDR3 region has the DNA TGTGCCAGCAGCTCTCTAGGGGCGACGGTCCAAGGCTACACCTTC. The gene calls are TRBV6-2 or TRBV6-3 and TRBJ1-2; D is possibly TRBD1 (5 bases). The CDR3 sequence is 15 residues long. Per the germline V gene, CDR1 is MNHEY and CDR2 is SVGEGT. Trimming pared 6 bases from V and 8 bases from J, leaving 22 bases between.

The chain recombines TRBV7-8 with TRBJ1-5, with TRBD1 matching over 10 bases. V gave up 5 bases and J gave up 7 bases; unmatched junction bases: 8. Germline CDR1 is SGHVS and CDR2 is FQNEAQ. This CDR3 is 15 amino acids long. In nucleotides, the CDR3 is TGTGCCAGCAGCCAACCGGGACAGGGGACGCAGCCCCAGCATTTT. Amino acid sequence: CASSQPGQGTQPQHF.

The chain couples TRBV28 to TRBJ1-1, with 9 positions matching TRBD1. Germline V gives CDR1 MDHEN, CDR2 SYDVKM. The CDR3 extends over 16 amino acids. J was trimmed by 4 bases and V by 7 bases; bases with no gene match: 13. The CDR3 DNA sequence: TGTGCCAGCACCCTTCCTTTGGACAGGGGAGGCACTGAAGCTTTCTTT. Protein product: CASTLPLDRGGTEAFF.

The chain couples TRBV2 to TRBJ1-6; D gene uncertain. Per the germline V gene, CDR1 is SNHLY and CDR2 is FYNNEI. Trimming cost V 2 bases and J 6 bases, with 8 bases left between them. The CDR3 runs 14 residues. The CDR3 sequence: CASSESGFNSPLHF. The CDR3 bases are TGTGCCAGCAGTGAATCGGGTTTTAATTCACCCCTCCACTTT.

This clone was seen a few times. This chain joins TRBV9 and TRBJ1-2; D may be TRBD1 (5 bases). Germline V gene lookup returns CDR1 SGDLS and CDR2 YYNGEE. Between the trimmed V and J ends, which lost 4 bases and 6 bases, there was a span of 28 bases. CDR3 size: 18 residues. CDR3 DNA: TGTGCCAGCAGCCACGGGACGAGGGACGGAGCCTTTTTCGATGGCTACACCTTC. Amino acid sequence: CASSHGTRDGAFFDGYTF.